This TCR beta chain was profiled in a study of blood T cells in healthy people across ages. Primers used in a second PCR of about 7 to 11 cycles were a sample-barcoded 5' primer and a J-beta primer mix. TCRdb passed the 5' RACE reads through MiXCR, listing each CDR3 protein once. The table records under 850,000 distinct CDR3 sequences, 36% of them present only once. This CDR3 is built from 15 residues. CDR1 MGHDK and CDR2 SYGVNS come from the germline V gene. V gave up 3 bases and J gave up 9 bases, with 15 bases separating them. Sequenced: blood. The rearrangement links TRBV25-1 to TRBJ1-6; D may be TRBD1 (5 bases). The source of this sequence is a man between 18 and 29 years old in good health. CDR3 loop: CASSDSGTLGSPLHF. In nucleotides, the CDR3 is TGTGCCAGCAGTGATTCCGGGACCTTGGGTTCACCCCTCCACTTT.